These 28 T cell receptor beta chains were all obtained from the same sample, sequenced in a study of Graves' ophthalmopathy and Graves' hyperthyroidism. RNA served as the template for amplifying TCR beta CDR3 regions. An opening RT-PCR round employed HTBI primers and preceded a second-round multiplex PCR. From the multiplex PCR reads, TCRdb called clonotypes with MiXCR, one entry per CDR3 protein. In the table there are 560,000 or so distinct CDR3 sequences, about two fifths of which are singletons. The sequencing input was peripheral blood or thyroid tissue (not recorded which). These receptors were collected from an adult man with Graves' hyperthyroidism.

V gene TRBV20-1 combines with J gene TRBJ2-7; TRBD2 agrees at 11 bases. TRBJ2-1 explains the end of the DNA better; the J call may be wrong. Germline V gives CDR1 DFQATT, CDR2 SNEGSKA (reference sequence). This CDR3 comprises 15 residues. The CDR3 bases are TGCAGTGCTAGAACACTAGCGGGGGCTAAGAATGAGCAGTTCTTC. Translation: CSARTLAGAKNEQFF.

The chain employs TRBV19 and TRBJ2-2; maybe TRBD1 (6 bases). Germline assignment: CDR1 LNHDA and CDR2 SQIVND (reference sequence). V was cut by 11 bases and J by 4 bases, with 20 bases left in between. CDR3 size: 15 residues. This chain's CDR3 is CAWSITGTGTGELFF. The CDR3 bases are TGTGCCTGGAGTATCACAGGGACCGGCACCGGGGAGCTGTTTTTT.

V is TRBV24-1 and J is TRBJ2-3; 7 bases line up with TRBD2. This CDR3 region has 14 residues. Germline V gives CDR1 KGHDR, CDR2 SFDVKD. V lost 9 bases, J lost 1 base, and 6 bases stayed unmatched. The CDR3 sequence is CATADRGGTDTQYF. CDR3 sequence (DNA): TGTGCCACCGCGGACCGGGGGGGCACAGATACGCAGTATTTT.

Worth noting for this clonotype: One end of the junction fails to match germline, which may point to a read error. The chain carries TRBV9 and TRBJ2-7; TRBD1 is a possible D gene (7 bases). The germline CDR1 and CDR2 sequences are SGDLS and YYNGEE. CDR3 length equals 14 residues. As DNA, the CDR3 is TGTGCCAGCAGCGGCGGGACAGCGTCCTACGAGCAGTGCTTC. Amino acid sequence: CASSGGTASYEQCF.

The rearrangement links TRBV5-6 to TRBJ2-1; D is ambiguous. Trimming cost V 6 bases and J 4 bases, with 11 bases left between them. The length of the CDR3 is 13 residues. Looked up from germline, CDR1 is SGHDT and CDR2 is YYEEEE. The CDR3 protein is CASNRVSYNEQFF. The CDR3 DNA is TGTGCCAGCAATAGGGTGAGTTACAATGAGCAGTTCTTC.

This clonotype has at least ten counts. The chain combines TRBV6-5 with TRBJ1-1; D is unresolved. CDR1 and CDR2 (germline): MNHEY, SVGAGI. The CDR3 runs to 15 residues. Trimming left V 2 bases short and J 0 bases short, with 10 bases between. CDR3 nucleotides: TGTGCCAGCAGTTACGCTGGCAGCTTGAACACTGAAGCTTTCTTT. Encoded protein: CASSYAGSLNTEAFF.

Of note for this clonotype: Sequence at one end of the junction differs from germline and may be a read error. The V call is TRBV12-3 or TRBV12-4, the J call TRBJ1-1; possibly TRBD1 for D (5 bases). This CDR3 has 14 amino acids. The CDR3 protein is CASGLGLMNTEAFF. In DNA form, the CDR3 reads TGTGCCAGCGGTTTGGGACTCATGAACACTGAAGCTTTCTTT.

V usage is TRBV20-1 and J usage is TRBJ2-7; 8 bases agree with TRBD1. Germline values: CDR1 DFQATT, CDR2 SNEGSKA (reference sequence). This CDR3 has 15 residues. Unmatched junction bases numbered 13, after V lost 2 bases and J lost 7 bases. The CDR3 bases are TGCAGTGCTAGAAGGGGGCAGGGGGCAAACAATGAGCAGTACTTC. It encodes CSARRGQGANNEQYF.

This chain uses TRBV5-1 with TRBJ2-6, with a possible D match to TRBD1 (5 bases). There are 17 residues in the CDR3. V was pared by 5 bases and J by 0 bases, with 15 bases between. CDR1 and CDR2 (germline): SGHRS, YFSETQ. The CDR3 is CASSTFDSSSGANVLTF. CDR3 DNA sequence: TGCGCCAGCAGTACATTCGACAGCAGCTCTGGGGCCAACGTCCTGACTTTC. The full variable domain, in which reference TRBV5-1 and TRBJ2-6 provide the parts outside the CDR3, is KAGVTQTPRYLIKTRGQQVTLSCSPISGHRSVSWYQQTPGQGLQFLFEYFSETQRNKGNFPGRFSGRQFSNSRSEMNVSTLELGDSALYLCASSTFDSSSGANVLTFGAGSRLTVL.

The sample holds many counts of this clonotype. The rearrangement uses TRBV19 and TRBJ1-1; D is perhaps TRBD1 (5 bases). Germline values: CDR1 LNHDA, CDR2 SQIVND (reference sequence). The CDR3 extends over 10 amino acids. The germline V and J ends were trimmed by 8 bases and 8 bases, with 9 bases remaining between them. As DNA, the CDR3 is TGTGCCAGTGGAGGACACGAAGCTTTCTTT. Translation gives CASGGHEAFF.

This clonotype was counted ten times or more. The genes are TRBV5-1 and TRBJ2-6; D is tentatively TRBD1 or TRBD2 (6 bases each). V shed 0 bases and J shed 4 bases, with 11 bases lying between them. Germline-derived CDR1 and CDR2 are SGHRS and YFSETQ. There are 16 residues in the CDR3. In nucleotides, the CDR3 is TGCGCCAGCAGCTTGGTCCCGGGGGCCGGGGCCAACGTCCTGACTTTC. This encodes CASSLVPGAGANVLTF.

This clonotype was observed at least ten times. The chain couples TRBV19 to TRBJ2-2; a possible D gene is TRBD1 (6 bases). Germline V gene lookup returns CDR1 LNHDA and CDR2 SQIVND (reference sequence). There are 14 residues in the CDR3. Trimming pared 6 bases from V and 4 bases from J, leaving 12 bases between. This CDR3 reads CASSRQVSTGELFF. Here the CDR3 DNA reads TGTGCCAGTAGCCGACAGGTTTCCACCGGGGAGCTGTTTTTT. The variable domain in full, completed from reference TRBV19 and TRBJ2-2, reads DGGITQSPKYLFRKEGQNVTLSCEQNLNHDAMYWYRQDPGQGLRLIYYSQIVNDFQKGDIAEGYSVSREKKESFPLTVTSAQKNPTAFYLCASSRQVSTGELFFGEGSRLTVL.

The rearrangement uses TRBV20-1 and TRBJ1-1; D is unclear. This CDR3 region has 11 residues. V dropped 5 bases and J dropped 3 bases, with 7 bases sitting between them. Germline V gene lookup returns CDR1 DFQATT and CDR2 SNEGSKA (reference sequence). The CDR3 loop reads CSASWDTEAFF. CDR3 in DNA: TGCAGTGCTTCCTGGGACACTGAAGCTTTCTTT.

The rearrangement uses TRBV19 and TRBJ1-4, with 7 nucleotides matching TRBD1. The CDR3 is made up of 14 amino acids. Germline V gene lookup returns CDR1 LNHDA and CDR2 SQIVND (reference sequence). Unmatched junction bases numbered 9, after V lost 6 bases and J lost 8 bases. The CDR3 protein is CASRSRGPGEKLFF. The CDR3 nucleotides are TGTGCCAGTAGGTCGAGGGGGCCCGGAGAAAAACTGTTTTTT.

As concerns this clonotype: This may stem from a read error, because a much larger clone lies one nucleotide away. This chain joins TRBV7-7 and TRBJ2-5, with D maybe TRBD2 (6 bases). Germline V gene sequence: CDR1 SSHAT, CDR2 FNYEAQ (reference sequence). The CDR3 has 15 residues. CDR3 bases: TGTGCTAGCAGCTACTTGGGGACTGGTCAAGGGACCCAGTACTTC. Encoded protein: CASSYLGTGQGTQYF.

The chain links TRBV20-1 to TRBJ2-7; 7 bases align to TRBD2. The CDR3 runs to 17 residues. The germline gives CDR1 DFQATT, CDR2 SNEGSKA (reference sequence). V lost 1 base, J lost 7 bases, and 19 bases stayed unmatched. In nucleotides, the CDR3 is TGCAGTGCTAGAGGGTCGGTTTGGGAGGGGAGCGACAATGAGCAGTACTTC. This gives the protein CSARGSVWEGSDNEQYF.

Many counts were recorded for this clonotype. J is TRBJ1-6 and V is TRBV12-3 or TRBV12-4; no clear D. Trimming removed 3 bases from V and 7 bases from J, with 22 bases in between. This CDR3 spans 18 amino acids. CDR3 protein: CASSFLTSARDPNSPLHF. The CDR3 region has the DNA TGTGCCAGCAGTTTCCTTACGAGCGCACGGGATCCAAATTCACCCCTCCACTTT.

The DNA for the CDR3 is TGTGCCAGCAGCAACCTAGTGACAGGCGGTTACACCTTC. Protein sequence: CASSNLVTGGYTF. The chain recombines TRBV9 with TRBJ1-2, with a possible D match to TRBD1 (6 bases). With 4 bases removed from V and 11 bases from J, the gap between germline ends came to 18 bases. There are 13 residues in the CDR3. CDR1 is SGDLS and CDR2 is YYNGEE in the germline V gene.

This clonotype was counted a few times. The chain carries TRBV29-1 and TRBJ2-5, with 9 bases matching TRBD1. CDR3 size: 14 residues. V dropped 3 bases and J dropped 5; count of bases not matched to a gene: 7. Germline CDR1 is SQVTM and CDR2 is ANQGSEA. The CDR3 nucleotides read TGCAGCGTTGAGGGGACAGGGAAAAGGGAGACCCAGTACTTC. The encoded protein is CSVEGTGKRETQYF.

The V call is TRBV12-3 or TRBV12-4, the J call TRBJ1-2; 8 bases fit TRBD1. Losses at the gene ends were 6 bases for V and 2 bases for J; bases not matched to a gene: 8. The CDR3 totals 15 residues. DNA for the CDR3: TGTGCCAGCAGCCAGCAGGGGGCGGAAAACTATGGCTACACCTTC. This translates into CASSQQGAENYGYTF.

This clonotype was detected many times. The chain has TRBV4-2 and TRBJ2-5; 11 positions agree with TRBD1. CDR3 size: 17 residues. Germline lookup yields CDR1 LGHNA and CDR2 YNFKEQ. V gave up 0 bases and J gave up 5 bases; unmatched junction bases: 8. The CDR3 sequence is CASSQDRTGGAGETQYF. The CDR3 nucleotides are TGTGCCAGCAGCCAAGATCGGACAGGGGGCGCCGGTGAGACCCAGTACTTC.

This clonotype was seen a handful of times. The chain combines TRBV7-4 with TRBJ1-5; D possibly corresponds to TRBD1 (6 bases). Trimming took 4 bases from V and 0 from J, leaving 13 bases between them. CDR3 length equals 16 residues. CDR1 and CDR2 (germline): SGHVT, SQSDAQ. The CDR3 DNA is TGTGCCAGCAGCTCACAGGGACCCCTTAGCAATCAGCCCCAGCATTTT. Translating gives CASSSQGPLSNQPQHF.

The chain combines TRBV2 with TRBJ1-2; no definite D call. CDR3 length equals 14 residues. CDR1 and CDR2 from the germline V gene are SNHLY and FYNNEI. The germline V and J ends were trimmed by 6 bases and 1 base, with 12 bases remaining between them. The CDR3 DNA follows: TGTGCCAGCAGCTTGGGGAGCAATAACTATGGCTACACCTTC. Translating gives CASSLGSNNYGYTF.

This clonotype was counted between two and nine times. The CDR3 region is CASREGTSGSQDEQFF. The CDR3, as DNA: TGTGCCAGCAGGGAGGGGACTAGCGGGAGTCAAGATGAGCAGTTCTTC. The chain has TRBV25-1 and TRBJ2-5, with 14 nucleotides matching TRBD2. The end of the DNA is better explained by TRBJ2-1, so the J call may be wrong. This CDR3 is 16 amino acids long. Germline CDR1 reads MGHDK; CDR2 reads SYGVNS.

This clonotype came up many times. The CDR3 protein is CSVNTGGPGNTIYF. The DNA of the CDR3 is TGCAGCGTTAATACAGGGGGCCCTGGAAACACCATATATTTT. This chain links TRBV29-1 with TRBJ1-3, with 9 bases that match TRBD1. V lost 5 bases to trimming and J lost 2 bases; unmatched junction nucleotides: 4. This CDR3 comprises 14 residues. Per germline, CDR1 SQVTM and CDR2 ANQGSEA.

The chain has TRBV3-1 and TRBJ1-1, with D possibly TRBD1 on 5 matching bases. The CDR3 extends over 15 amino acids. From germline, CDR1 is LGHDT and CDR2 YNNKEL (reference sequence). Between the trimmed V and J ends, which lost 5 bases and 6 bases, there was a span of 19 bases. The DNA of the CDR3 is TGTGCCAGCAGCGATCGCGGGGGTGGGATCGCTGAAGCTTTCTTT. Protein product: CASSDRGGGIAEAFF. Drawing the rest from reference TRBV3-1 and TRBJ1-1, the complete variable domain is DTAVSQTPKYLVTQMGNDKSIKCEQNLGHDTMYWYKQDSKKFLKIMFSYNNKELIINETVPNRFSPKSPDKAHLNLHINSLELGDSAVYFCASSDRGGGIAEAFFGQGTRLTVV.

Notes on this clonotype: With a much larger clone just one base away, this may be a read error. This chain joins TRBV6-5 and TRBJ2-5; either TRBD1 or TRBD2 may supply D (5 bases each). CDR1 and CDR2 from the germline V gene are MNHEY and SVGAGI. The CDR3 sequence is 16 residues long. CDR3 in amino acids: CANSDGAARYQETQYF. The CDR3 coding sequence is TGTGCCAACAGTGACGGGGCAGCTAGGTACCAAGAGACCCAGTACTTC.

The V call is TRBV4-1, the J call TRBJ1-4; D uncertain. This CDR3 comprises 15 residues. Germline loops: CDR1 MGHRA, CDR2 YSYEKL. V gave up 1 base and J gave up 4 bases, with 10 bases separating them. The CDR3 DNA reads TGCGCCAGCAGCCAAGGGCCGGCGCATAATGAAAAACTGTTTTTT. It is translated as CASSQGPAHNEKLFF.